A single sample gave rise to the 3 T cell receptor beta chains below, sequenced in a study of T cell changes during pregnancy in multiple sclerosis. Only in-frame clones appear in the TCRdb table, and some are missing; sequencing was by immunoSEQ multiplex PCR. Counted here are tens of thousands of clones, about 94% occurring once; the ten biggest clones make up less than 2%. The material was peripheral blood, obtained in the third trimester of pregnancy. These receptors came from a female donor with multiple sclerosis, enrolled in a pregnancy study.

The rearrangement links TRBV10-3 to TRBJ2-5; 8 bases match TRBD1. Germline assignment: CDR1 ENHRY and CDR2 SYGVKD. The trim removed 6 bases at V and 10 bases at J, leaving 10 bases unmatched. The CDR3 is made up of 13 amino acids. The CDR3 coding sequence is TGTGCCATCAGCGGCCTAGGACAGGGAGTCCAGTACTTC. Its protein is CAISGLGQGVQYF.

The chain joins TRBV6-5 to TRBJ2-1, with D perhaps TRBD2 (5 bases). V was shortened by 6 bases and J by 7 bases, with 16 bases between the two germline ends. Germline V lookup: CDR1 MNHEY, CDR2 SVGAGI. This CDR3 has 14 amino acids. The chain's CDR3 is CASSPGVAWNEQFF. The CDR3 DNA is TGTGCCAGCAGCCCCGGGGTAGCGTGGAATGAGCAGTTCTTC.

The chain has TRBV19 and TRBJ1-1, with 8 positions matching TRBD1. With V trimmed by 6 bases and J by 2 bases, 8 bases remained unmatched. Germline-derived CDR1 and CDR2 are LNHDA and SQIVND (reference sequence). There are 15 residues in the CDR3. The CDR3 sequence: CASSLQGVKNTEAFF. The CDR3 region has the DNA TGTGCCAGTAGCCTACAGGGGGTTAAAAACACTGAAGCTTTCTTT.